A selection of T cell receptor beta chains follows, all from one sample in a study of radiotherapy plus CTLA-4 blockade in lung cancer. Profiling relied on immunoSEQ multiplex PCR, and the TCRdb table lists in-frame clones only, not all of them. The sample carries around 45,000 clones, approximately 73% recorded once. The sample in question was peripheral blood, obtained from a patient treated with radiotherapy plus ipilimumab. The receptors stem from a human donor with non-small cell lung cancer who had a complete response to radiotherapy plus ipilimumab. Both conserved end residues are part of each CDR3. A D gene is named only where the DNA matches it firmly. Expanded clones are given a class, and other clones once, few, many or no size at all.

V gene,J gene,D gene,clone size,CDR3 protein,CDR3 DNA
TRBV18,TRBJ1-5,TRBD1,.,CASSPQTGGALGNQPQHF,TGTGCCAGCTCACCACAAACAGGGGGCGCGTTGGGCAATCAGCCCCAGCATTTT
TRBV27,TRBJ2-7,.,.,CASSSQVGGYEQYF,TGTGCCAGCAGCTCCCAAGTCGGGGGCTACGAGCAGTACTTC
TRBV7-3,TRBJ2-1,.,.,CASSFRAGEQFF,TGTGCCAGCAGCTTCAGGGCCGGTGAGCAGTTCTTC
TRBV2,TRBJ2-3,TRBD1,.,CASSDRGRATDTQYF,TGTGCCAGCAGCGACAGGGGCAGGGCCACAGATACGCAGTATTTT
TRBV18,TRBJ1-2,TRBD1,.,CASSPGTGYGYTF,TGTGCCAGCTCACCCGGGACAGGGTATGGCTACACCTTC
TRBV9,TRBJ1-1,.,once,CASSDRRGTEAFF,TGTGCCAGCAGCGACAGACGGGGCACTGAAGCTTTCTTT
TRBV5-6,TRBJ1-2,TRBD1,.,CASSRPDRGHGYTF,TGTGCCAGCAGCCGACCGGACAGGGGGCATGGCTACACCTTC
TRBV6-1,TRBJ1-4,.,few,CASPGPGGYEKLFF,TGTGCCAGCCCAGGTCCTGGGGGCTATGAAAAACTGTTTTTT
TRBV28,TRBJ2-7,.,.,CASSFWTEGQYF,TGTGCCAGCAGTTTCTGGACAGAAGGGCAGTACTTC
TRBV29-1,TRBJ2-1,.,.,CSVEATVSYNEQFF,TGCAGCGTTGAAGCTACAGTGTCCTACAATGAGCAGTTCTTC
TRBV7-9,TRBJ2-2,TRBD1,large,CASSLVGQAVGELFF,TGTGCCAGCAGCTTAGTAGGACAGGCAGTCGGGGAGCTGTTTTTT
TRBV27,TRBJ2-3,TRBD1,.,CASSPGRGRTDTQYF,TGTGCCAGCAGCCCGGGTAGGGGGCGCACAGATACGCAGTATTTT
TRBV27,TRBJ1-4,.,.,CASSLSFLGVGWEKLFF,TGTGCCAGCAGTTTATCGTTTTTGGGAGTAGGTTGGGAAAAACTGTTTTTT
TRBV30,TRBJ2-3,.,.,CAWSREVKGDTQYF,TGTGCCTGGAGCAGGGAGGTCAAGGGAGATACGCAGTATTTT
TRBV25-1,TRBJ1-2,.,once,CASSDPGEGSGRGYTF,TGTGCCAGCAGTGACCCCGGGGAGGGTTCAGGGCGGGGCTACACCTTC
TRBV11-2,TRBJ2-1,TRBD2,.,CASSPVAGGYNEQFF,TGTGCCAGCAGCCCAGTCGCGGGGGGATACAATGAGCAGTTCTTC
TRBV2,TRBJ1-1,TRBD1,.,CASRGTGGAGGTEAFF,TGTGCCAGCAGGGGGACAGGGGGCGCCGGGGGCACTGAAGCTTTCTTT
TRBV7-2,TRBJ1-2,.,.,CASSLGQGSYGYTF,TGTGCCAGCAGCTTAGGGCAGGGCTCCTATGGCTACACCTTC
TRBV7-8,TRBJ2-1,TRBD2,.,CASSVISGRPNEQFF,TGTGCCAGCAGCGTTATTAGCGGGAGGCCCAATGAGCAGTTCTTC
TRBV5-1,TRBJ1-3,TRBD1,.,CASTSPQGGTGNTIYF,TGCGCCAGCACCTCCCCACAGGGGGGCACTGGAAACACCATATATTTT
TRBV18,TRBJ1-3,.,.,CASSSTGGARLSGNTIYF,TGTGCCAGCTCATCCACCGGGGGGGCGAGGCTCTCTGGAAACACCATATATTTT
TRBV25-1,TRBJ2-1,TRBD2,once,CASRVAGVSNEQFF,TGTGCCAGCAGAGTAGCGGGAGTGAGCAATGAGCAGTTCTTC
TRBV30,TRBJ2-7,TRBD1,.,CAWSAGSGTVYEQYF,TGTGCCTGGAGTGCGGGTTCCGGGACAGTCTACGAGCAGTACTTC
TRBV5-4,TRBJ2-5,TRBD2,.,CASSQRTSGMETQYF,TGTGCCAGCAGCCAAAGGACTAGCGGGATGGAGACCCAGTACTTC
TRBV30,TRBJ2-5,.,few,CAWSPGRETQYF,TGTGCCTGGAGTCCGGGGAGAGAGACCCAGTACTTC
TRBV7-9,TRBJ2-5,.,.,CASSLGNRWEETQYF,TGTGCCAGCAGCTTGGGGAACCGCTGGGAGGAGACCCAGTACTTC
TRBV5-1,TRBJ2-7,.,.,CASSLSAGALYEQYF,TGCGCCAGCAGCTTGTCGGCGGGGGCCCTTTACGAGCAGTACTTC
TRBV19,TRBJ1-3,.,many,CASSMEAASGNTIYF,TGTGCCAGTAGTATGGAGGCAGCCTCTGGAAACACCATATATTTT
TRBV27,TRBJ2-3,TRBD2,.,CASSLERTSGRGGTDTQYF,TGTGCCAGCAGCCTAGAGAGGACTAGCGGGAGAGGGGGCACAGATACGCAGTATTTT
TRBV15,TRBJ1-2,.,.,CATSRFTEDYGYTF,TGTGCCACCAGCAGATTCACAGAAGACTATGGCTACACCTTC